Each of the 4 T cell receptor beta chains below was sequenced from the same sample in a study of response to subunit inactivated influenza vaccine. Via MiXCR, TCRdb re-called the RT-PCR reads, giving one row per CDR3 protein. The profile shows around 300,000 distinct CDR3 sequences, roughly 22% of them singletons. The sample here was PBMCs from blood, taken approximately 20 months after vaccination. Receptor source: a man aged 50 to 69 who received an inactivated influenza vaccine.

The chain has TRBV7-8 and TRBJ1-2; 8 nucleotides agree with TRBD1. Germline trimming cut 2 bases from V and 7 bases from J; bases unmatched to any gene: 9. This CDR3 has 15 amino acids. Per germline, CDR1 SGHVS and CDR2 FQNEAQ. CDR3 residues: CASSLNFGQGGGYTF. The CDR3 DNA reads TGTGCCAGCAGCTTAAACTTTGGACAGGGTGGTGGCTACACCTTC.

As DNA, the CDR3 is TGCGCCAGCAGCTGGACAGGGGAAGGAAACACCATATATTTT. Translated, it gives CASSWTGEGNTIYF. The rearrangement links TRBV5-1 to TRBJ1-3, with 9 positions matching TRBD1. Germline V CDR1 and CDR2: SGHRS, YFSETQ. This CDR3 has 14 residues. The V segment lost 3 bases and the J segment 4 bases; nucleotides outside the gene matches: 2.

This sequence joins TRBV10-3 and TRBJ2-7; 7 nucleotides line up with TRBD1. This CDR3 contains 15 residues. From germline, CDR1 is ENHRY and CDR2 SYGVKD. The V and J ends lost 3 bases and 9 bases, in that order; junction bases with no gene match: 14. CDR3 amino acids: CAISEPPTDRAVQYF. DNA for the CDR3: TGTGCCATCAGTGAACCGCCAACTGACAGGGCGGTGCAGTACTTC.

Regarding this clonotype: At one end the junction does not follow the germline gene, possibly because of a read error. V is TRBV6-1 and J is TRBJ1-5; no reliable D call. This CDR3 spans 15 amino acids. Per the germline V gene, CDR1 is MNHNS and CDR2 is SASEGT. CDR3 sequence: CASSEQSAQKGSPTF. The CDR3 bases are TGTGCCAGCAGTGAACAGTCGGCGCAAAAGGGCAGTCCTACCTTT.